This T cell receptor beta chain was profiled in a study of blood T cell repertoires in COVID-19 (dated by TCRdb to 2020 to 2022). A note on the overall study: The collaborator samples originated in the United States, Italy and Spain and spanned the acute and convalescent phases of COVID-19. The material from the prospective study consisted of cDNA or gDNA derived from T cells, B-cell-depleted T cells, or PBMCs. Subjects who had been exposed to COVID-19, were actively infected with it, or had recovered from it provided the deeply sampled blood TCRbeta repertoires that made up the dataset. The repertoires were released in a freely available public database meant as a resource for research on the immune response to SARS-CoV-2. The samples were drawn from two sources: the first 160 participants of the ongoing ImmuneRACE study, and fewer than 1,500 subjects contributed by 6 global collaborators. Sample metadata almost always included a de-identified subject ID, COVID-19 status, age in years and sex. HLA class I and class II types, where available, came from metadata supplied by the sample provider rather than from assay-based typing. Points the paper makes about the study in general: Clinical and demographic metadata were provided uncurated, with the amount varying by source and participant.

TCRbeta CDR3 regions were amplified from genomic DNA by means of the immunoSEQ Assay, a bias-controlled multiplex PCR. In the original analysis: The number of nucleated cells in each sample was estimated by amplification of reference gene primers within the assay. To quantify the absolute abundance of each unique TCRbeta CDR3 rearrangement, sequence reads were collapsed and filtered. For each sample, productive Simpson clonality was calculated as the square root of Simpson's diversity index across productive rearrangements. TCRdb limited this immuneACCESS table to in-frame rearrangements with V and J called. A share of clones is missing; checked studies link under half to unresolved V genes, and the rest is unexplained. V and J calls and clone size are those listed in that table; D and trimming were worked out from the DNA. The sample profile shows 200,000 to 250,000 clones; about 90% of them were found once. Less than 3.5% of the sample is taken by the ten largest.

V lost 7 bases and J lost 3 bases, and the count of bases not matched to a germline gene is 6. CDR3 length: 12 amino acids, cysteine to phenylalanine. Here the CDR3 DNA is all that survives: 36 bases in frame from base 1. CDR1 SQVTM and CDR2 ANQGSEA are derived from the germline V gene. Remarks on this clone: No antigen is known for it. Per-base quality was not reported, and no clone a single base away is much larger than it.

The collaborating institutions used their own protocols to collect whole blood in K2EDTA tubes. For TCRbeta analysis, collaborators shipped samples as frozen whole blood, isolated PBMCs, or DNA extracted from either of those sample types. The chain is encoded by TRBV29-1 joined to TRBJ2-7; 7 junctional bases match TRBD1. The clonotype was recovered from a woman aged 55-70 years with acute or convalescent COVID-19. The sequencing input was peripheral blood. The CDR3: CSATGLHYEQYF. The DNA sequence reads TGCAGCGCGACAGGGCTTCACTACGAGCAGTACTTC.